The source of this T cell receptor (beta chain) is a study of early T cells in non-severe SARS-CoV-2 infection. Across the whole study: Sequenced bulk RNA came from whole blood that was unsorted, and chains were unpaired.

The TCR library protocol attached unique molecular identifiers to the individual cDNA molecules. TCRdb re-called the 5' RACE reads with MiXCR, one entry per CDR3 protein. The sample carries tens of thousands of distinct CDR3 sequences, 12% to 15% recorded once. This clonotype occurred a few times. The TCR comes from an adult who was a healthcare worker with PCR-confirmed SARS-CoV-2 infection or an uninfected control (not recorded which). Sequences were obtained from whole blood.

Written as DNA, the CDR3 is TGTGCCAGCAGCTTATTGACAGGACAAGAGACCCAGTACTTC. Translation: CASSLLTGQETQYF. J is TRBJ2-5 and V is TRBV7-2; a possible D gene is TRBD1 (6 bases). The CDR3 has 14 amino acids. The germline V gene has CDR1 SGHTA and CDR2 FQGNSA. The germline V and J ends were trimmed by 2 bases and 2 bases, with 9 bases remaining between them.